This T cell receptor (beta chain) is from a study of Graves' ophthalmopathy and Graves' hyperthyroidism. CDR1 and CDR2 from the germline V gene are SGHAT and FQNNGV. The CDR3 contains 13 residues. Trimming removed 5 bases at V and 3 bases at J, with 11 bases between. The study amplified TCR beta CDR3 regions using RNA transcripts. Second-round multiplex PCR came after a first-round RT-PCR that employed HTBI primers. TCRdb used MiXCR to reprocess the multiplex PCR reads, holding one entry per CDR3 protein. The table has about 340,000 distinct CDR3 sequences, about a sixth seen once. This clonotype was recorded many times.

This TCR was sampled from an adult man with Graves' ophthalmopathy. Specimen: peripheral blood. The chain combines TRBV11-2 with TRBJ2-7, with D perhaps TRBD1 or TRBD2 (5 bases each). CDR3 DNA: TGTGCCAGCAGCCGAGCTGGGGGCTACGAGCAGTACTTC. Translation gives CASSRAGGYEQYF.